These 10 T cell receptor beta chains were sequenced from one sample in a study of T-cell memory formation after mild COVID-19. TCRdb re-called the 5' RACE reads through MiXCR, storing one row per CDR3 protein. The table lists hundreds of thousands of distinct CDR3 sequences, around 20% of them singletons, with about 8.1% in the top ten. Sequencing input: PBMCs or a T cell subset sorted from them (not recorded which). The receptors stem from an adult woman who had mild COVID-19 (a few samples of this study predate the infection). Cell type and time point are not known.

V gene TRBV24-1 combines with J gene TRBJ2-1, with 9 bases identical to TRBD2. Per the germline V gene, CDR1 is KGHDR and CDR2 is SFDVKD. The ends lost 5 bases at V and 0 bases at J; junction bases unmatched: 4. This CDR3 has 16 amino acids. In DNA, the CDR3 is TGTGCCACCAGTGGGGGTAGCGGGAGCTCCTACAATGAGCAGTTCTTC. Translating gives CATSGGSGSSYNEQFF.

CDR3 amino acids: CASRHLAGAHEQYF. In DNA form, the CDR3 reads TGTGCCAGCAGACACCTGGCGGGAGCGCACGAGCAGTACTTC. This chain uses TRBV2 with TRBJ2-7, with 7 bases fitting TRBD2. The CDR3 runs 14 residues. The ends lost 6 bases at V and 5 bases at J; junction bases unmatched: 10. Looked up from germline, CDR1 is SNHLY and CDR2 is FYNNEI.

This clonotype was found a few times. The chain employs TRBV5-1 and TRBJ2-5, with TRBD2 matching 9 bases. With 2 bases clipped from V and 2 bases from J, the junction kept 10 bases outside the gene matches. Germline CDR1 and CDR2: SGHRS and YFSETQ. This CDR3 has 17 amino acids. CDR3: CASSFTGSGGPQETQYF. The DNA for the CDR3 is TGCGCCAGCAGCTTCACCGGAAGCGGGGGGCCTCAAGAGACCCAGTACTTC.

The chain couples TRBV7-3 to TRBJ2-1, with TRBD2 matching 7 bases. The CDR3 length is 15 residues. The V and J ends lost 0 bases and 6 bases, in that order; junction bases with no gene match: 5. The germline CDR1 and CDR2 sequences are SGHTA and FQGTGA. The CDR3 DNA is TGTGCCAGCAGCTTAACCCCCGGGACTACCAATGAGCAGTTCTTC. This codes for CASSLTPGTTNEQFF.

This clonotype has a handful of counts. The V gene is TRBV6-5, the J gene TRBJ1-5; 9 bases match TRBD1. From germline, CDR1 is MNHEY and CDR2 SVGAGI. The ends lost 5 bases at V and 3 bases at J; junction bases unmatched: 5. The CDR3 runs to 15 residues. CDR3 nucleotide sequence: TGTGCCAGCAGTGTGGACAGGGGAAACAATCAGCCCCAGCATTTT. It translates to CASSVDRGNNQPQHF.

This clonotype was detected a few times. V and J are TRBV7-3 and TRBJ2-5; no clear D. The V end lost 2 bases, the J end lost 2 bases, and 12 bases lay between the germline ends. Germline V gene data show CDR1 as SGHTA and CDR2 as FQGTGA. The CDR3 contains 15 residues. The CDR3 protein is CASSLWAVLQETQYF. The CDR3 DNA reads TGTGCCAGCAGCTTATGGGCGGTGCTACAAGAGACCCAGTACTTC.

This clonotype occurred a few times. This CDR3 reads CASSSREGGYTF. The CDR3 nucleotides read TGTGCCAGCAGCTCCAGGGAGGGTGGCTACACCTTC. V gene TRBV7-9 combines with J gene TRBJ1-2; tentatively, D is TRBD1 (5 bases). V gave up 4 bases and J gave up 7 bases, with 10 bases separating them. The CDR3 length is 12 residues. Germline CDR1 SEHNR, CDR2 FQNEAQ (reference sequence).

V gene TRBV5-5 combines with J gene TRBJ2-1, with 7 bases matching TRBD2. CDR1 is SGHKS and CDR2 is YYEKEE in the germline V gene (reference sequence). Trimming cost V 0 bases and J 10 bases; bases outside gene matches: 4. The CDR3 length is 13 residues. CDR3 nucleotides: TGTGCCAGCAGCTTGGTTTCAGCGGGGGAGCAGTTCTTC. This translates into CASSLVSAGEQFF.

The V call is TRBV15, the J call TRBJ1-2; D gene unclear. This CDR3 is 15 amino acids long. Germline V CDR1 and CDR2: LNHNV, YYDKDF (reference sequence). Trimming took off 0 bases at V and 2 bases at J, with 10 bases between the two ends. This CDR3 reads CATSRDRLLNYGYTF. The CDR3 coding sequence is TGTGCCACCAGCAGAGACAGGCTCCTCAACTATGGCTACACCTTC.

In its sample, this clonotype was seen a few times. The chain links TRBV12-3 or TRBV12-4 to TRBJ2-5, with 7 bases lining up with TRBD1. V trimming: 5 bases; J trimming: 4 bases; junction bases outside the gene matches: 4. CDR3 size: 13 residues. The CDR3 nucleotides are TGTGCCAGCAGTCGTAACAGGGGAGAGACCCAGTACTTC. Protein sequence: CASSRNRGETQYF.